The 5 T cell receptor beta chains below all came from one sample that was sequenced in a study of shared clonotypes between healthy human individuals. Repertoires were generated with immunoSEQ multiplex PCR, while TCRdb's copy carries only in-frame clones and drops some. The sample records roughly 2.6 million clones, around 94% being singletons. Sequencing was done on a sample of naive CD4+ T cells sorted from blood. As for subset: CD45RA+ positively selected. All receptors derive from a man between 18 and 29 years old in good health.

This clone is a singleton in its sample. The CDR3 coding sequence is TGTGCCAGTAGTATGGGACAGGTGAACACCGGGGAGCTGTTTTTT. Its protein is CASSMGQVNTGELFF. The chain carries TRBV19 and TRBJ2-2; 8 nucleotides match TRBD1. Germline V gene lookup returns CDR1 LNHDA and CDR2 SQIVND (reference sequence). V dropped 3 bases and J dropped 1; count of bases not matched to a gene: 1. The CDR3 runs to 15 residues. Filled out from reference TRBV19 and TRBJ2-2, the complete variable domain reads DGGITQSPKYLFRKEGQNVTLSCEQNLNHDAMYWYRQDPGQGLRLIYYSQIVNDFQKGDIAEGYSVSREKKESFPLTVTSAQKNPTAFYLCASSMGQVNTGELFFGEGSRLTVL.

This sequence joins TRBV6-5 and TRBJ2-1; TRBD1 aligns across 12 bases. Losses at the gene ends were 7 bases for V and 9 bases for J; bases not matched to a gene: 10. From germline, CDR1 is MNHEY and CDR2 SVGAGI. The CDR3 extends over 15 amino acids. The DNA for the CDR3 is TGTGCCAGCAACCGTCCGGGACAGGGGGCGGCTGAGCAGTTCTTC. Its translation is CASNRPGQGAAEQFF.

This clone was counted only a few times. The chain combines TRBV28 with TRBJ1-6; TRBD1 matches 8 bases. The CDR3 totals 15 residues. The V gene's germline CDR1 is MDHEN and CDR2 SYDVKM. Germline trimming cut 5 bases from V and 9 bases from J; bases unmatched to any gene: 9. CDR3 in amino acids: CASSPPRQGPSPLHF. The CDR3, as DNA: TGTGCCAGCAGTCCCCCCAGACAGGGGCCTTCACCCCTCCACTTT.

The J gene is TRBJ2-3, the V gene TRBV21-1; the table's D gene call, TRBD1, was not cross checked with the DNA. TRBV21-1 is deemed a pseudogene. This CDR3 spans 14 amino acids. The CDR3 region has the DNA TGTGCCAGCAGCCCGACAGCCTATACAGATACGCAGTATTTT. Translated, it gives CASSPTAYTDTQYF.

This clone is a singleton in its sample. Written as DNA, the CDR3 is TGTGCCAGCAGCTTAGGAGGGGCAGGGGTAGGGACCCAGTACTTC. Residues: CASSLGGAGVGTQYF. The chain recombines TRBV11-2 with TRBJ2-5; D possibly corresponds to TRBD1 (6 bases). The germline CDR1 and CDR2 sequences are SGHAT and FQNNGV. The CDR3 runs 15 residues. The V end was cut by 1 base, the J end by 7 bases, with 16 bases between.